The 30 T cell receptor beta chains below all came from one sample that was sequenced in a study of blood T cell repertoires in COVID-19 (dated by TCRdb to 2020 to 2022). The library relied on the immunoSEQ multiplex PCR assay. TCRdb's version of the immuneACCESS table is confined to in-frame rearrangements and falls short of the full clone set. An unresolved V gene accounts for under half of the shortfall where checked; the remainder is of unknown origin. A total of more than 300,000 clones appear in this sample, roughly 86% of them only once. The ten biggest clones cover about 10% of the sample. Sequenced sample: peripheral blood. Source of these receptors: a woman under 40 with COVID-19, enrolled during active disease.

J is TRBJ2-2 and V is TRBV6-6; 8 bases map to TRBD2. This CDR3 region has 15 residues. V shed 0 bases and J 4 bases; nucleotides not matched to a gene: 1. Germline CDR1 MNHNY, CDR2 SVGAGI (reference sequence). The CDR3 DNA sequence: TGTGCCAGCAGTTACTCAACTAGCGGCACCGGGGAGCTGTTTTTT. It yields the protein CASSYSTSGTGELFF.

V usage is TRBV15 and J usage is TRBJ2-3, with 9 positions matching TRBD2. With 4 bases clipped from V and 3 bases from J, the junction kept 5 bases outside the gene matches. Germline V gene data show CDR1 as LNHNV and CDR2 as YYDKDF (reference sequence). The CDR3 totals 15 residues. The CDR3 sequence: CATSTRLAETDTQYF. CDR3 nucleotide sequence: TGTGCCACCAGCACCCGACTAGCGGAAACAGATACGCAGTATTTT.

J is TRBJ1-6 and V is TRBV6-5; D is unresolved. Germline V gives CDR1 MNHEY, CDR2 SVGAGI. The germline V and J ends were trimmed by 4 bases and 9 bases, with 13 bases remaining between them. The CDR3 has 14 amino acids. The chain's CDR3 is CASSLAARGSPLHF. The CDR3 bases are TGTGCCAGCAGTTTAGCGGCACGGGGTTCACCCCTCCACTTT.

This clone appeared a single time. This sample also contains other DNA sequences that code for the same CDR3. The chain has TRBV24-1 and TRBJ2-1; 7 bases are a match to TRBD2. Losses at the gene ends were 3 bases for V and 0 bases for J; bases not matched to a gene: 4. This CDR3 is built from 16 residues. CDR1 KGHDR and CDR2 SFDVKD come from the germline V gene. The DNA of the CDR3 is TGTGCCACCAGTGATAGTGGCGGGAGCTCCTACAATGAGCAGTTCTTC. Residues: CATSDSGGSSYNEQFF.

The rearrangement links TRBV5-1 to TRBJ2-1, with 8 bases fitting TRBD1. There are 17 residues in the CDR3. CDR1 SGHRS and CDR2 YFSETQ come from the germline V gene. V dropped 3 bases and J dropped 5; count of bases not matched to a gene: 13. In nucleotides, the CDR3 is TGCGCCAGCAGCTGGGGTTTGAGGACAGGGCCTAACAATGAGCAGTTCTTC. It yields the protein CASSWGLRTGPNNEQFF.

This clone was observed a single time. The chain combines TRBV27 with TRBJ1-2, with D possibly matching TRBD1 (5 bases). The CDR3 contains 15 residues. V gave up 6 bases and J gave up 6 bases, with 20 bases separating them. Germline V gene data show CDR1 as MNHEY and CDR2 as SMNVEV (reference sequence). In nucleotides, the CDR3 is TGTGCCAGCAGAAGTCTTGGGACGGCGGGGAATGGCTACACCTTC. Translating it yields CASRSLGTAGNGYTF.

The CDR3 DNA reads as TGTGCCAGCAGCTTGGCGGGACAGACCTCTAAGGCGCAGTATTTT. Amino acids: CASSLAGQTSKAQYF. The chain uses TRBV7-2 and TRBJ2-3, with D possibly being TRBD1 (7 bases). Germline V lookup: CDR1 SGHTA, CDR2 FQGNSA. The CDR3 sequence is 15 residues long. V was cut by 3 bases and J by 10 bases, with 20 bases left in between.

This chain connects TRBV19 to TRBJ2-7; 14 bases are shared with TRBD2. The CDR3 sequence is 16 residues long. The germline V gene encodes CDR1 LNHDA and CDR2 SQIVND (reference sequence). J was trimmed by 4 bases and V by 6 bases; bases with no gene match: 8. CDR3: CASSPARLAGGYEQYF. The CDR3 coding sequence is TGTGCCAGTAGCCCCGCCCGACTAGCGGGAGGGTACGAGCAGTACTTC.

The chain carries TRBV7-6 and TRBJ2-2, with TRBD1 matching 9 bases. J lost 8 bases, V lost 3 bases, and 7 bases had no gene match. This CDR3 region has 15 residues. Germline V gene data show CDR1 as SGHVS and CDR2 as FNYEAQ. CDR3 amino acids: CASSLTGGTGGELFF. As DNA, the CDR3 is TGTGCCAGCAGCTTGACAGGGGGGACCGGTGGGGAGCTGTTTTTT.

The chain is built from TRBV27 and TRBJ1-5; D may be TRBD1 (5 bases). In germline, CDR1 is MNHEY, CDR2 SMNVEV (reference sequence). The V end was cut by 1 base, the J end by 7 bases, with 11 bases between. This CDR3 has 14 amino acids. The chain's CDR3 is CASSLLAREQPQHF. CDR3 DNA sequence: TGTGCCAGCAGTTTATTGGCCAGGGAACAGCCCCAGCATTTT.

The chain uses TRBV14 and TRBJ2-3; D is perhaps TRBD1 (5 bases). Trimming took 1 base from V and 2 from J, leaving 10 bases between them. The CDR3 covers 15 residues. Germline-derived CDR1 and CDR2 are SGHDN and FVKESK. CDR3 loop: CASSQGPGPTDTQYF. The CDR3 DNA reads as TGTGCCAGCAGCCAAGGCCCAGGGCCCACAGATACGCAGTATTTT.

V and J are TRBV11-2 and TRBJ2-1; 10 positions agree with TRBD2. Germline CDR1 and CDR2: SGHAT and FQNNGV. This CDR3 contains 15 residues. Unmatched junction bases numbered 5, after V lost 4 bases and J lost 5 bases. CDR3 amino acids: CASSSSSGGNNEQFF. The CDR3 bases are TGTGCCAGCAGCTCGTCTAGCGGGGGAAACAATGAGCAGTTCTTC.

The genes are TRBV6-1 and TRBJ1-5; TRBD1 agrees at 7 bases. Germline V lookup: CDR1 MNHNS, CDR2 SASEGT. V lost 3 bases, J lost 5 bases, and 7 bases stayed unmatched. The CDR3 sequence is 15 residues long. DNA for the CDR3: TGTGCCAGCAGTGAGGCAGGGGGTGTCCATCAGCCCCAGCATTTT. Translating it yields CASSEAGGVHQPQHF.

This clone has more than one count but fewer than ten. CDR3 coding DNA: TGCGCCAGCAGCTTCCAAAAGGGACAGTACACAGATACGCAGTATTTT. Translating it yields CASSFQKGQYTDTQYF. The chain uses TRBV5-1 and TRBJ2-3; 7 bases align to TRBD1. Germline V gene sequence: CDR1 SGHRS, CDR2 YFSETQ. Unmatched junction bases numbered 8, after V lost 2 bases and J lost 2 bases. CDR3 length equals 16 residues.

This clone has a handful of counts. In nucleotides, the CDR3 is TGTGCCAGCAGCCAAGCATCCGGGGAGCTGTTTTTT. It is translated as CASSQASGELFF. The J gene is TRBJ2-2, the V gene TRBV4-2; D not resolved. V gave up 1 base and J gave up 6 bases, with 3 bases separating them. The CDR3 length is 12 residues. Germline V lookup: CDR1 LGHNA, CDR2 YNFKEQ.

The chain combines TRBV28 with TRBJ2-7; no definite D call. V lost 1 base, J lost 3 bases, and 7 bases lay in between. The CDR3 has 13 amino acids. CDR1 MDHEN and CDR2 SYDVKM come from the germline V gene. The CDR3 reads CASSLLAVYEQYF. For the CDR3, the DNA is TGTGCCAGCAGTTTATTGGCGGTCTACGAGCAGTACTTC.

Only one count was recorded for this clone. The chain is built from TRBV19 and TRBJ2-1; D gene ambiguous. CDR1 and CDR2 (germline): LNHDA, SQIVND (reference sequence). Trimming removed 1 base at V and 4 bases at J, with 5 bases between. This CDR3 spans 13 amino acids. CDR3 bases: TGTGCCAGTAGTATAGCCCTATACAATGAGCAGTTCTTC. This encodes CASSIALYNEQFF.

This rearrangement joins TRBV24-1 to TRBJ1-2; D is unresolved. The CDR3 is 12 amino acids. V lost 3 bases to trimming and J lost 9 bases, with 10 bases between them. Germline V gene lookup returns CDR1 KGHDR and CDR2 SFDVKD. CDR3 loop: CATSDTRDSYTF. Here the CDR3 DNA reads TGTGCCACCAGTGATACGAGGGATAGCTACACCTTC.

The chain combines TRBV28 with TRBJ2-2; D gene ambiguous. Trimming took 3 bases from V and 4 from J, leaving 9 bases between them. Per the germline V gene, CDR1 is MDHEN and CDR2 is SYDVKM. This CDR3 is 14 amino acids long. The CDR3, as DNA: TGTGCCAGCAGTTTTGCCTCTATCACCGGGGAGCTGTTTTTT. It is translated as CASSFASITGELFF.

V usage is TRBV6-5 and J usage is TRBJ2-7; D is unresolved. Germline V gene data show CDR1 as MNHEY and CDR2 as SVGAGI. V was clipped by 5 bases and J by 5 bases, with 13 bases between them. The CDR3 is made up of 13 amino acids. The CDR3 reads CASSLQVNNEQYF. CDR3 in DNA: TGTGCCAGCAGTCTCCAGGTAAACAACGAGCAGTACTTC.

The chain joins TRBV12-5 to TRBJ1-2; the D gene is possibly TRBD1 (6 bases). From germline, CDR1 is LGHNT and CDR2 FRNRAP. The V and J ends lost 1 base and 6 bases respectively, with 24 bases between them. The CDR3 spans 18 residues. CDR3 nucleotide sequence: TGTGCTAGTGGTTTGGGAGACCCGAGGACAAGGGGGATAGATGGCTACACCTTC. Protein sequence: CASGLGDPRTRGIDGYTF.

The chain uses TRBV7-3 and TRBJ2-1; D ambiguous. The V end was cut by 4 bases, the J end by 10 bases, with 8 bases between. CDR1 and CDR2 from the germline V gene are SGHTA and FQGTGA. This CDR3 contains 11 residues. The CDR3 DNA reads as TGTGCCAGCAGCTCCTCCCGGGAGCAGTTCTTC. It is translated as CASSSSREQFF. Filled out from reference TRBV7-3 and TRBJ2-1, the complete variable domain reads GAGVSQTPSNKVTEKGKYVELRCDPISGHTALYWYRQSLGQGPEFLIYFQGTGAADDSGLPNDRFFAVRPEGSVSTLKIQRTERGDSAVYLCASSSSREQFFGPGTRLTVL.

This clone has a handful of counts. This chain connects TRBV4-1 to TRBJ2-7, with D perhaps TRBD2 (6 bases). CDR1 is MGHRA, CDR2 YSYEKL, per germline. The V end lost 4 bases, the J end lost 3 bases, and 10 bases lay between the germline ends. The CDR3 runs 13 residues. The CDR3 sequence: CASSRGLFYEQYF. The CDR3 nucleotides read TGCGCCAGCAGCCGGGGACTCTTCTACGAGCAGTACTTC.

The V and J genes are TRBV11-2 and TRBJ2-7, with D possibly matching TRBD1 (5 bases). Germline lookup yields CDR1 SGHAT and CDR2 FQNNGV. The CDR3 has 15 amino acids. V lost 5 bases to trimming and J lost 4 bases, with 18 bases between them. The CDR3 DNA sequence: TGTGCCAGCAGCCGAGCAGGGCCAGGGCCATACGAGCAGTACTTC. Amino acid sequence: CASSRAGPGPYEQYF.

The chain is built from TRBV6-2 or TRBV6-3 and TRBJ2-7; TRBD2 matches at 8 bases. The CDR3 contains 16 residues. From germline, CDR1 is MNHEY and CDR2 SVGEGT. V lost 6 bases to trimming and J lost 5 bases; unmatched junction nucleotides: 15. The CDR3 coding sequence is TGTGCCAGCAGCTCCTACAGGACGGGAGGGCCCAACGAGCAGTACTTC. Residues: CASSSYRTGGPNEQYF.

CDR3 bases: TGTGCCAGTAGAAGTAACGGGAGGAACATGGGGAACACCGGGGAGCTGTTTTTT. Protein: CASRSNGRNMGNTGELFF. This chain links TRBV19 with TRBJ2-2; 7 bases fit TRBD2. Germline V CDR1 and CDR2: LNHDA, SQIVND (reference sequence). The V and J ends lost 6 bases and 1 base, in that order; junction bases with no gene match: 14. The CDR3 sequence is 18 residues long.

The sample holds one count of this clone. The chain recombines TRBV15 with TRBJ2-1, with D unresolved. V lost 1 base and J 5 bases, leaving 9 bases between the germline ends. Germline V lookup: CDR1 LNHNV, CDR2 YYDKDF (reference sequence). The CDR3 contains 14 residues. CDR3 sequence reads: CATSRAGRDNEQFF. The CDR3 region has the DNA TGTGCCACCAGCAGAGCTGGTAGAGACAATGAGCAGTTCTTC.

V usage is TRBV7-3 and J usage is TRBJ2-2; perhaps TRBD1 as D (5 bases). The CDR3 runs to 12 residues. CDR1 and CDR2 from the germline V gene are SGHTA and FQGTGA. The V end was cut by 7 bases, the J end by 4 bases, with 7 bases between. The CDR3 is CASNGATGELFF. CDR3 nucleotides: TGTGCCAGCAATGGGGCCACCGGGGAGCTGTTTTTT.

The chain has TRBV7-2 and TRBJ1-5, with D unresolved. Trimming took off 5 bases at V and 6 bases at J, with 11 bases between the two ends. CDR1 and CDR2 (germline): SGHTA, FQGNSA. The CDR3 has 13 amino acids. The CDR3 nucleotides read TGTGCCAGCAGCCAAGACACTCCTCAGCCCCAGCATTTT. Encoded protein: CASSQDTPQPQHF.

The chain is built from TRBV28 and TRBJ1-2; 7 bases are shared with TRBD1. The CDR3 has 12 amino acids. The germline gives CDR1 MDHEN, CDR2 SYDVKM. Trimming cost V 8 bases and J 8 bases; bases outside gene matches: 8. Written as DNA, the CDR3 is TGTGCCAGCGGCGCAGGGGGTAGGGGCTACACCTTC. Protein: CASGAGGRGYTF.